This T cell receptor beta chain was found in a study of cytotoxic CD8 clonotypes in ibrutinib-treated CLL. Looking at the study overall: Response was recorded as partial in some 25 patients and complete in 2; at median about 6 years, approximately 14 remained remitted and about 12 had progressed. Response samples came after a median 12 months of treatment, range 6 to 36. The study's findings and limits: Public clonotypes were seen rarely and were contracted or stable on treatment.

Per germline, CDR1 MGHDK and CDR2 SYGVNS. Unmatched junction bases numbered 15, after V lost 6 bases and J lost 1 base. The CDR3 is made up of 17 amino acids. The intended depth for sequencing was 1 in 200,000 to 1 in 1 million T cells. The method was immunoSEQ multiplex PCR; TCRdb's version includes in-frame clones alone and lacks a portion of them. The profile covers fewer than 400,000 clones, with over 55% appearing a single time and around 6.3% taken by the ten largest. A remark on this clone: Antigen specificity is unknown.

The sequence derives from a human donor with chronic lymphocytic leukemia. Here the sequenced sample was PBMCs, taken after 36 months of ibrutinib treatment. The V call is TRBV25-1, the J call TRBJ2-7, with 7 bases that match TRBD2. Here the CDR3 DNA reads TGTGCCAGCAGCGGAATGGGAGGGAGAACTAATTCCTACGAGCAGTACTTC. As protein: CASSGMGGRTNSYEQYF.